A single sample gave rise to the 20 T cell receptor beta chains below, sequenced in a study of early stage breast cancer tumors. Clones were read by immunoSEQ multiplex PCR, and TCRdb kept only the in-frame ones, dropping some. This sample has fewer than 75,000 clones, with 60% to 85% found just once. The sample taken for sequencing was blood. The receptors stem from a person aged 25 to 45 with breast cancer.

This clone was found a few times. The J gene is TRBJ1-5, the V gene TRBV30, with D unclear. The CDR3 length is 13 residues. Germline V gene data show CDR1 as GTSNPN and CDR2 as SVGIG (reference sequence). V was shortened by 1 base and J by 3 bases, with 7 bases between the two germline ends. In DNA, the CDR3 is TGTGCCTGGAGTGACGGGGACAATCAGCCCCAGCATTTT. It is translated as CAWSDGDNQPQHF.

This chain uses TRBV7-2 with TRBJ2-2, with 10 bases fitting TRBD2. Trimming took 5 bases from V and 3 from J; bases not matched to a gene: 6. Germline assignment: CDR1 SGHTA and CDR2 FQGNSA. This CDR3 contains 16 residues. This chain's CDR3 is CASSPGLADYTGELFF. CDR3 DNA sequence: TGTGCCAGCAGCCCAGGACTAGCGGACTACACCGGGGAGCTGTTTTTT.

This clone was detected once. The CDR3 nucleotides read TGTGCCAGCAGTGACTCGGCAGGGCCGAACACTGAAGCTTTCTTT. Translation gives CASSDSAGPNTEAFF. V gene TRBV6-4 combines with J gene TRBJ1-1, with a weak D call TRBD1 (5 bases). This CDR3 is built from 15 residues. With 0 bases removed from V and 1 base from J, the gap between germline ends came to 9 bases. Germline CDR1 MRHNA, CDR2 SNTAGT.

This chain links TRBV11-2 with TRBJ2-5; D assignment may be TRBD1 or TRBD2 (5 bases each). In germline, CDR1 is SGHAT, CDR2 FQNNGV. The length of the CDR3 is 16 residues. V was trimmed by 1 base and J by 4 bases, leaving 16 bases between them. Here the CDR3 DNA reads TGTGCCAGCAGCTTAGGAGTCGGGGCGTGGGGAGAGACCCAGTACTTC. Protein: CASSLGVGAWGETQYF.

This chain connects TRBV2 to TRBJ2-3, with 9 bases that match TRBD2. CDR1 SNHLY and CDR2 FYNNEI come from the germline V gene. Trimming removed 7 bases from V and 0 bases from J; junction bases left unmatched: 5. The CDR3 extends over 15 amino acids. CDR3 protein: CASTASGTSTDTQYF. The CDR3 bases are TGTGCCAGCACTGCTAGCGGGACTAGCACAGATACGCAGTATTTT.

The chain combines TRBV2 with TRBJ2-1; D is unresolved. Germline assignment: CDR1 SNHLY and CDR2 FYNNEI. Trimming cost V 4 bases and J 13 bases, with 14 bases left between them. The CDR3 loop spans 12 amino acids. The CDR3 sequence: CASSVDSSTQFF. In DNA, the CDR3 is TGTGCCAGCAGTGTCGACTCATCCACCCAGTTCTTC.

V usage is TRBV7-2 and J usage is TRBJ2-7, with D perhaps being TRBD1 or TRBD2 (5 bases each). The CDR3 length is 15 residues. The germline V gene encodes CDR1 SGHTA and CDR2 FQGNSA. Trimming cost V 5 bases and J 0 bases, with 14 bases left between them. The CDR3 region is CASSPTGTPSYEQYF. In DNA form, the CDR3 reads TGTGCCAGCAGCCCTACCGGGACCCCCTCCTACGAGCAGTACTTC.

The gene calls are TRBV27 and TRBJ1-5; D gene ambiguous. This CDR3 has 13 residues. The V end lost 4 bases, the J end lost 0 bases, and 4 bases lay between the germline ends. Germline assignment: CDR1 MNHEY and CDR2 SMNVEV (reference sequence). This CDR3 reads CASSWNSNQPQHF. The CDR3 nucleotides are TGTGCCAGCAGTTGGAATAGCAATCAGCCCCAGCATTTT.

CDR3 bases: TGTGCCAGCAGCTTCGGGACAGGGGGCGACTATGGCTACACCTTC. Amino acids: CASSFGTGGDYGYTF. The V gene is TRBV7-9, the J gene TRBJ1-2; 12 positions agree with TRBD1. Trimming cost V 3 bases and J 3 bases; bases outside gene matches: 2. Germline assignment: CDR1 SEHNR and CDR2 FQNEAQ (reference sequence). The CDR3 is made up of 15 amino acids.

The CDR3 spells CAWSAALTWPSGSPLHF. The DNA of the CDR3 is TGTGCCTGGAGTGCGGCCCTTACTTGGCCAAGTGGGTCACCCCTCCACTTT. This chain uses TRBV30 with TRBJ1-6; D call uncertain. The V gene's germline CDR1 is GTSNPN and CDR2 SVGIG (reference sequence). V was cut by 1 base and J by 10 bases, with 23 bases left in between. CDR3 length: 17 residues.

V is TRBV7-2 and J is TRBJ2-3, with a tentative D call TRBD2 (6 bases). The CDR3 contains 14 residues. Trimming pared 4 bases from V and 5 bases from J, leaving 13 bases between. Looked up from germline, CDR1 is SGHTA and CDR2 is FQGNSA. The CDR3 protein is CASSSPPGRDTQYF. The DNA for the CDR3 is TGTGCCAGCAGCTCCCCCCCCGGGAGAGATACGCAGTATTTT.

The gene calls are TRBV10-3 and TRBJ1-2; D remains unclear. The CDR3 extends over 14 amino acids. Trimming removed 4 bases from V and 4 bases from J, with 13 bases in between. Germline lookup yields CDR1 ENHRY and CDR2 SYGVKD. CDR3 bases: TGTGCCATCAGTGCCCCCCCGGAGAGCTATGGCTACACCTTC. Translation: CAISAPPESYGYTF.

Turning to this clone: Other nucleotide sequences in the sample specify the same CDR3. The chain uses TRBV11-2 and TRBJ2-5; D gene uncertain. The CDR3 totals 12 residues. The V gene's germline CDR1 is SGHAT and CDR2 FQNNGV. V was shortened by 2 bases and J by 5 bases, with 6 bases between the two germline ends. As DNA, the CDR3 is TGTGCCAGCAGCTTATTAGGGGAGACCCAGTACTTC. Residues: CASSLLGETQYF.

The chain has TRBV4-3 and TRBJ2-1; D remains unclear. The length of the CDR3 is 14 residues. V lost 0 bases, J lost 7 bases, and 10 bases lay in between. Germline CDR1 reads LGHNA; CDR2 reads YSLEER. The CDR3 region is CASSQDNGWNEQFF. In DNA form, the CDR3 reads TGCGCCAGCAGCCAAGATAACGGCTGGAATGAGCAGTTCTTC.

This clone has only a few counts. The chain recombines TRBV18 with TRBJ1-2; D unclear. CDR3 length: 13 amino acids. From germline, CDR1 is KGHSH and CDR2 LQKENI. V gave up 2 bases and J gave up 4 bases, with 8 bases separating them. CDR3 protein: CASSPWAGYGYTF. CDR3 nucleotides: TGTGCCAGCTCACCATGGGCAGGCTATGGCTACACCTTC.

The count of this clone is one. The gene calls are TRBV18 and TRBJ2-3; D gene unclear. V was clipped by 6 bases and J by 2 bases, with 6 bases between them. There are 12 residues in the CDR3. Germline V lookup: CDR1 KGHSH, CDR2 LQKENI. CDR3: CASSPDTDTQYF. CDR3 in DNA: TGTGCCAGCTCGCCGGACACAGATACGCAGTATTTT.

The rearrangement uses TRBV19 and TRBJ1-2; perhaps TRBD1 as D (6 bases). V shed 5 bases and J shed 4 bases, with 14 bases lying between them. CDR1 and CDR2 from the germline V gene are LNHDA and SQIVND (reference sequence). The CDR3 runs 14 residues. CDR3 DNA sequence: TGTGCCAGTAGTCCAGAGACAGGCATCTATGGCTACACCTTC. Protein sequence: CASSPETGIYGYTF.

The V call is TRBV30, the J call TRBJ1-5, with 10 bases fitting TRBD1. Germline V gene lookup returns CDR1 GTSNPN and CDR2 SVGIG (reference sequence). This CDR3 contains 14 residues. The trim removed 1 base at V and 5 bases at J, leaving 2 bases unmatched. As DNA, the CDR3 is TGTGCCTGGAGTGCCGGGACAGGGGATCAGCCCCAGCATTTT. Amino acid sequence: CAWSAGTGDQPQHF. The variable domain in full, with the rest retrieved from reference TRBV30 and TRBJ1-5, is SQTIHQWPATLVQPVGSPLSLECTVEGTSNPNLYWYRQAAGRGLQLLFYSVGIGQISSEVPQNLSASRPQDRQFILSSKKLLLSDSGFYLCAWSAGTGDQPQHFGDGTRLSIL.

The chain joins TRBV5-4 to TRBJ2-1; 7 bases fit TRBD2. Germline CDR1 is SGHNT and CDR2 is YYREEE (reference sequence). CDR3 length equals 14 residues. V lost 1 base, J lost 7 bases, and 5 bases stayed unmatched. CDR3 amino acids: CASSLMRETNEQFF. CDR3 DNA sequence: TGTGCCAGCAGCTTGATGCGGGAGACGAATGAGCAGTTCTTC. Drawing the rest from reference TRBV5-4 and TRBJ2-1, the complete variable domain is ETGVTQSPTHLIKTRGQQVTLRCSSQSGHNTVSWYQQALGQGPQFIFQYYREEENGRGNFPPRFSGLQFPNYSSELNVNALELDDSALYLCASSLMRETNEQFFGPGTRLTVL.

This clone was detected only a few times. The rearrangement links TRBV5-1 to TRBJ1-1; D is perhaps TRBD1 (5 bases). The V gene's germline CDR1 is SGHRS and CDR2 YFSETQ. V dropped 1 base and J dropped 5 bases, with 12 bases sitting between them. This CDR3 region has 14 residues. The CDR3 reads CASSLSGRQTEAFF. The CDR3 DNA reads as TGCGCCAGCAGCTTGTCGGGGCGACAAACTGAAGCTTTCTTT.